This TCR beta chain is from a study of CD8 T cells in ankylosing spondylitis. Study observations and caveats: Disease-associated clones were reportedly significantly overrepresented in matched ankylosing spondylitis synovial fluid.

V lost 4 bases, J lost 1 base, and 15 bases lay in between. Germline V gene sequence: CDR1 MNHEY, CDR2 SVGAGI. CDR3 length: 16 amino acids. Note on this clonotype: Its antigen remains unidentified.

Quantitative 5'-RACE was performed with molecular barcodes, and it yielded the TCR beta libraries. TCRdb used MiXCR to reprocess the 5' RACE reads, holding one entry per CDR3 protein. Of roughly 30,000 distinct CDR3 sequences listed, about 30% were seen once; the top ten hold roughly 44%. The V call is TRBV6-5, the J call TRBJ2-3; D unresolved. The sequenced sample consisted of synovial fluid, either unsorted or a sorted T cell fraction (not recorded which). This receptor was taken from a male donor with ankylosing spondylitis. The CDR3 bases are TGTGCCAGCAGTTTCGCAATAGAGGCTGGCACAGATACGCAGTATTTT. This gives the protein CASSFAIEAGTDTQYF.